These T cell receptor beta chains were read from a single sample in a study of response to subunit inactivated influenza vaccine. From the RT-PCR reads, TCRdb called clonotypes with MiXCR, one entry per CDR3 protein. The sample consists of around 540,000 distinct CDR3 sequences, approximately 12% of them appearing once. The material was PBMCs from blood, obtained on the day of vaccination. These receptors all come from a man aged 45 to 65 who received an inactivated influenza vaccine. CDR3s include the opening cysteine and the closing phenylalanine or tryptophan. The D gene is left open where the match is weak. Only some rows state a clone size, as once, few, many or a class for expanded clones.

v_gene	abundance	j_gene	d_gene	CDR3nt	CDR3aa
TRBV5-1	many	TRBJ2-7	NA	TGCGCCAGCAGCCCGCGCGGGTTTCGCTCCTACGAGCAGTACTTC	CASSPRGFRSYEQYF
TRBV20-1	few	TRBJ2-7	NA	TGCAGTGCTCTCGACAGGACGCGGACCTACGAGCAGTACTTC	CSALDRTRTYEQYF
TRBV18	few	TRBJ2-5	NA	TGTGCCAGCAAACCCACAGATCAAGAGACCCAGTACTTC	CASKPTDQETQYF
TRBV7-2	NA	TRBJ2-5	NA	TGTGCCAGCAGCCCAGGACTTAAAATGACCCAGTACTTC	CASSPGLKMTQYF
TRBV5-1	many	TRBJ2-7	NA	TGCGCCAGCAGCTTGGGGGCAGGCTACGAGCAGTACTTC	CASSLGAGYEQYF
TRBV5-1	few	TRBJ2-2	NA	TGCGCCAGCATCGACCAGAACACCGGGGAGCTGTTTTTT	CASIDQNTGELFF
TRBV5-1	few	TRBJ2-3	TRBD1	TGCGCCAGCAGCTTGGCCGAACTCGGACAGGGCCCAGATACGCAGTATTTT	CASSLAELGQGPDTQYF
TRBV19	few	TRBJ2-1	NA	TGTGCCAGTAGTATGGCCAACAGACACAATGAGCAGTTCTTC	CASSMANRHNEQFF
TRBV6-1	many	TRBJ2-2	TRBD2	TGTGCCAGCAGTATTATAGCGGGAGATGTCACCGGGGAGCTGTTTTTT	CASSIIAGDVTGELFF
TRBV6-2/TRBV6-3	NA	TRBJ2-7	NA	TGTGCCAGCAGGCAACCAGGGCACGAGCAGTACTTC	CASRQPGHEQYF
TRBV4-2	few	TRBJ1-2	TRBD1	TGTGCCAGCAGCCACGGGCAAAGGACAGGGAAAAGGAGCTACACCTTC	CASSHGQRTGKRSYTF
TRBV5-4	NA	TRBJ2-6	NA	TGTGCCAGCAGCATACCGGCGGGACAGTTTGGGGCCAACGTCCTGACTTTC	CASSIPAGQFGANVLTF
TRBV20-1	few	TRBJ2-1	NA	TGCAGTGCCGGGTACCGAATTAACTACAATGAGCAGTTCTTC	CSAGYRINYNEQFF
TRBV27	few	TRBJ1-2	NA	TGTGCCAGCAGTTTTAAGGGAAACGGCTTTCAGGGCTATGGCTACACCTTC	CASSFKGNGFQGYGYTF
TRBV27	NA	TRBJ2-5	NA	TGTGCCAGCAGTTTGGGTGTGAGAGAGACCCAGTACTTC	CASSLGVRETQYF
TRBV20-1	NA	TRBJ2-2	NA	TGCAGTGCTAGAGAGTCAGGGAACACCTGGGAGCTGTTTTTT	CSARESGNTWELFF
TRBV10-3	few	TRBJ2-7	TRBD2	TGTGCCATCATGGCGGGAGAAGCCTACGAGCAGTACTTC	CAIMAGEAYEQYF
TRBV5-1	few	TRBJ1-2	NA	TGCGCCAGCAGCTTTGAACCGAACTATGGCTACACCTTC	CASSFEPNYGYTF
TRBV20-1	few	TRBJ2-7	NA	TGCAGTGCTAGACCTTCATCCTATTCCTACGAGCAGTACTTC	CSARPSSYSYEQYF
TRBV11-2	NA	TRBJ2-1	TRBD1	TGTGCCAGCAGCAAAGACAGGGCATTCACCAATGAGCAGTTCTTC	CASSKDRAFTNEQFF
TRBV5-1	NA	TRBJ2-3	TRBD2	TGCGCCAGCAGCTTGGGCCCAGCGGGAGGGCGAGATACGCAGTATTTT	CASSLGPAGGRDTQYF
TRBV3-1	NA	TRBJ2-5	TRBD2	TGTGCCAGCAGCCCAGGACTAGCGGAGAAAGAGACCCAGTACTTC	CASSPGLAEKETQYF
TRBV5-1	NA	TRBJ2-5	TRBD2	TGCGCCAGCAGCTTGGCACCTAGCGGGAGCCTGTTAGAGACCCAGTACTTC	CASSLAPSGSLLETQYF
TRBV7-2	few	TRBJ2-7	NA	TGTGCCAGCAGCCGACTAGGAGCTAAATCCTACGAGCAGTACTTC	CASSRLGAKSYEQYF
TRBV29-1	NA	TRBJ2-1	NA	TGCAGCGTTGAAAGGGCAGGGCTAGACAATGAGCAGTTCTTC	CSVERAGLDNEQFF
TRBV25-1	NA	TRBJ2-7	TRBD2	TGTGCCAGCAGTGGTCTAGCGGGAGGAACGGGCGAGCAGTACTTC	CASSGLAGGTGEQYF
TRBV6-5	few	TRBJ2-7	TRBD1	TGTGCCAGCAGTTACTCTTCACCGGGACAGCACCACTACGAGCAGTACTTC	CASSYSSPGQHHYEQYF
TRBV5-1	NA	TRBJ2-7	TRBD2	TGCGCCAGCAAACCGACTAGCGACTACGAGCAGTACTTC	CASKPTSDYEQYF
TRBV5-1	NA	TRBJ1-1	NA	TGCGCCAGCAGCGATAACTGGGCTGTGAACACTGAAGCTTTCTTT	CASSDNWAVNTEAFF
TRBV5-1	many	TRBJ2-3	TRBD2	TGCGCCAGCAGCTTGGACGGGACTAGCGGAACAGATACGCAGTATTTT	CASSLDGTSGTDTQYF
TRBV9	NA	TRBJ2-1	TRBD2	TGTGCCAGCAGCGTAGCGACTAGCGGGAGGAATGAGCAGTTCTTC	CASSVATSGRNEQFF
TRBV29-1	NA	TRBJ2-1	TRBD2	TGCAGCGTTATCCTTGGGCGGGAGGGCCTCTACAATGAGCAGTTCTTC	CSVILGREGLYNEQFF
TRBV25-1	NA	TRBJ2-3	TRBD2	TGTGCCAGCAGTGAATCCCCTAGCGGGGGGGCGGCAGATACGCAGTATTTT	CASSESPSGGAADTQYF
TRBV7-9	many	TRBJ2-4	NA	TGTGCCAGCAGCTTCCCGCGTAGACTAGACCCGGAAAACATTCAGTACTTC	CASSFPRRLDPENIQYF
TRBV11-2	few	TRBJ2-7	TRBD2	TGTGCCAGCAGCTCTATCAAAGAGCCGCTGACTAGCGGGATCTCCTACGAGCAGTACTTC	CASSSIKEPLTSGISYEQYF
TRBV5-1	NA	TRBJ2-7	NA	TGCGCCAGCAGCTTAGGTGGGAGGCCGGGGGAGCAGTACTTC	CASSLGGRPGEQYF
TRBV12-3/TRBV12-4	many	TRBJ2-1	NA	TGTGCCAGCAGTTTTCAGGGACTGAATGAGCAGTTCTTC	CASSFQGLNEQFF
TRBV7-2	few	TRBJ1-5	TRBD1	TGTGCCAGCAGCTTAGATGGGGCCAGGGGGTTGCAGCCCCAGCATTTT	CASSLDGARGLQPQHF
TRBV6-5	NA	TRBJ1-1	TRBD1	TGTGCCAGCAGTTACGGGACAGGGGGCCGGGGGACTGAAGCTTTCTTT	CASSYGTGGRGTEAFF
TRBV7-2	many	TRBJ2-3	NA	TGTGCCAGCAGCTTAATCGTAGTTCCAGATACGCAGTATTTT	CASSLIVVPDTQYF
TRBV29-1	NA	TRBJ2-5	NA	TGCAGCGTGTCCCTCAGATACCAAGAGACCCAGTACTTC	CSVSLRYQETQYF